This TCR beta chain was sequenced during a study of T cell responses to AZD1222 COVID-19 vaccine. On the study more broadly: Second-dose intervals of approximately 4 or approximately 12 weeks were pooled.

TCRdb keeps only in-frame clones here, not all; method: immunoSEQ multiplex PCR. The data contain about 80,000 clones, 87% of them singletons. V lost 9 bases, J lost 2 bases, and 16 bases lay in between. Germline V lookup: CDR1 MDHEN, CDR2 SYDVKM. The CDR3 contains 14 residues. To note about this clone: Its antigen is currently unknown.

General study results and limits: Nearly half of unique spike-specific TCRs reportedly avoided B.1.351 and B.1.1.7 mutated regions.

The sequence was collected from an adult in good health. The rearrangement uses TRBV28 and TRBJ1-1; the D is unclear. Material: peripheral blood, obtained on day 0 of AZD1222 vaccination. The CDR3 region is CASLVEEGNTEAFF. CDR3 in DNA: TGTGCCAGTCTAGTTGAGGAGGGCAACACTGAAGCTTTCTTT.